Included here is one T cell receptor beta chain sequence, with context. Its matching antigen is unknown. The record originates from a study of CD8+ T cells in alopecia areata. About the research overall: Tofacitinib therapy took 6 to 18 months; 6 months off drug came after.

Study results and caveats: Baseline CD8+ expansion's link to response remains uncertain, as there was one nonresponder. Scalp lesions, especially in alopecia totalis/universalis, had higher clonality than normal scalp. A large proportion of expanded lesional clones were detected persisting in scalp and blood during tofacitinib.

Treatment in this sample: oral pan-JAK inhibitor, 5-10 mg twice daily. The CDR3 length is 17 residues. Trimming cost V 1 base and J 0 bases, with 18 bases left between them. Germline CDR1 SQVTM, CDR2 ANQGSEA. Isolated RNA was reverse transcribed into cDNA used as the sequencing template. The data were produced by immunoSEQ multiplex PCR, yet TCRdb's version contains in-frame clones alone and is incomplete. The table records approximately 120,000 clones, 61% of them present only once. The starting material was CD4+ T cells sorted from blood, obtained at week 4, from a patient treated with tofacitinib. The chain links TRBV29-1 to TRBJ1-1; maybe TRBD1 (6 bases). The sequence derives from a human donor with alopecia areata. CDR3 DNA: TGCAGCGTTGAAGGGCGTTTAAAGGGGGGAATGAACACTGAAGCTTTCTTT. Amino acid sequence: CSVEGRLKGGMNTEAFF.